Shown below are 15 T cell receptor beta chains from a single sample sequenced in a study of patients and donors after allogeneic stem cell transplantation. TCRdb ran MiXCR on the RT-PCR reads and lists one entry per CDR3 protein. The table records 200,000 to 250,000 distinct CDR3 sequences, 11% to 15% of them present only once. Sequences were obtained from blood, either unsorted or a sorted T cell fraction (not recorded which). These receptors all come from a human donor who was either an allogeneic HSCT recipient or a stem cell or donor lymphocyte infusion donor (not recorded which). It is not recorded whose cells these are; they may come from a transplant donor.

The genes are TRBV6-2 or TRBV6-3 and TRBJ2-2; D is unresolved. The CDR3 length is 11 residues. Trimming left V 6 bases short and J 8 bases short, with 7 bases between. Germline V CDR1 and CDR2: MNHEY, SVGEGT. CDR3 sequence reads: CASSTAGELFF. DNA for the CDR3: TGTGCCAGCAGCACGGCGGGGGAGCTGTTTTTT.

In this sample, this clonotype turned up a few times. The chain has TRBV12-5 and TRBJ2-2, with unresolved D. The CDR3 contains 15 residues. Between the trimmed V and J ends, which lost 3 bases and 6 bases, there was a span of 14 bases. CDR1 is LGHNT and CDR2 is FRNRAP in the germline V gene. The CDR3: CASGFGQVLAGELFF. Written as DNA, the CDR3 is TGTGCTAGTGGTTTTGGGCAGGTCTTGGCCGGGGAGCTGTTTTTT.

V is TRBV5-1 and J is TRBJ2-7; 9 nucleotides line up with TRBD1. CDR3 length: 15 residues. Looked up from germline, CDR1 is SGHRS and CDR2 is YFSETQ. The V segment lost 0 bases and the J segment 6 bases; nucleotides outside the gene matches: 7. The CDR3 protein is CASSLDGLTGGEQYF. The CDR3 nucleotides read TGCGCCAGCAGCTTGGACGGGTTGACAGGGGGCGAGCAGTACTTC.

This clonotype was seen more than once but under ten times. The rearrangement links TRBV5-5 to TRBJ1-2; 9 nucleotides align to TRBD1. The trim removed 0 bases at V and 7 bases at J, leaving 7 bases unmatched. The CDR3 loop spans 15 amino acids. Germline assignment: CDR1 SGHKS and CDR2 YYEKEE (reference sequence). The CDR3 DNA is TGTGCCAGCAGCTTGGGGGACAGGGTAGTGATTGGCTACACCTTC. Translation: CASSLGDRVVIGYTF.

CDR3 sequence (DNA): TGTGCCAGCTCGCGTGTCTCAGAGGCGTTTAATGAAAAACTGTTTTTT. This encodes CASSRVSEAFNEKLFF. This chain connects TRBV18 to TRBJ1-4; no firm D call. Germline CDR1 KGHSH, CDR2 LQKENI. The CDR3 is 16 amino acids. Between the trimmed V and J ends, which lost 6 bases and 4 bases, there was a span of 18 bases. The variable domain in full, with the rest retrieved from reference TRBV18 and TRBJ1-4, is NAGVMQNPRHLVRRRGQEARLRCSPMKGHSHVYWYRQLPEEGLKFMVYLQKENIIDESGMPKERFSAEFPKEGPSILRIQQVVRGDSAAYFCASSRVSEAFNEKLFFGSGTQLSVL.

This clonotype was detected ten times or more. This chain connects TRBV9 to TRBJ1-1; no reliable D call. The V and J ends lost 3 bases and 1 base respectively, with 13 bases between them. This CDR3 contains 15 residues. CDR1 and CDR2 from the germline V gene are SGDLS and YYNGEE. The CDR3 DNA is TGTGCCAGCAGCGACGGAACGGGAGGGAACACTGAAGCTTTCTTT. Protein sequence: CASSDGTGGNTEAFF.

The chain recombines TRBV7-2 with TRBJ1-4; tentatively, D is TRBD1 (5 bases). The length of the CDR3 is 16 residues. Germline lookup yields CDR1 SGHTA and CDR2 FQGNSA. The V gene lost 5 bases and the J gene lost 0 bases, with 13 bases spanning the gap. In DNA, the CDR3 is TGTGCCAGCAGCAAAGGGGCGGGGACAACTAATGAAAAACTGTTTTTT. It codes for CASSKGAGTTNEKLFF.

This rearrangement joins TRBV9 to TRBJ2-1, with D tentatively TRBD2 (7 bases). V was clipped by 3 bases and J by 4 bases, with 20 bases between them. The CDR3 is made up of 17 amino acids. Germline V gene data show CDR1 as SGDLS and CDR2 as YYNGEE. CDR3 region: CASSAGEGGRRYNEQFF. CDR3 nucleotides: TGTGCCAGCAGCGCGGGAGAGGGGGGGAGGAGGTACAATGAGCAGTTCTTC.

J is TRBJ2-1 and V is TRBV29-1; D call uncertain. This CDR3 spans 10 amino acids. In germline, CDR1 is SQVTM, CDR2 ANQGSEA. Trimming removed 6 bases from V and 5 bases from J, with 5 bases in between. The CDR3 here is CSVANNEQFF. CDR3 sequence (DNA): TGCAGCGTGGCTAACAATGAGCAGTTCTTC.

This clonotype was observed a handful of times. The chain uses TRBV3-1 and TRBJ1-1; the D gene is possibly TRBD1 (5 bases). V was cut by 4 bases and J by 4 bases, with 16 bases left in between. The germline V gene encodes CDR1 LGHDT and CDR2 YNNKEL (reference sequence). The CDR3 totals 15 residues. This CDR3 is CASSPGRRQGTEAFF. The CDR3 DNA follows: TGTGCCAGCAGCCCAGGTCGGCGGCAGGGCACTGAAGCTTTCTTT. Supplemented by reference TRBV3-1 and TRBJ1-1, the full variable domain reads DTAVSQTPKYLVTQMGNDKSIKCEQNLGHDTMYWYKQDSKKFLKIMFSYNNKELIINETVPNRFSPKSPDKAHLNLHINSLELGDSAVYFCASSPGRRQGTEAFFGQGTRLTVV.

This clonotype has just a few counts. The J gene is TRBJ2-3, the V gene TRBV27, with 10 bases that match TRBD2. CDR3 length: 19 residues. Losses at the gene ends were 5 bases for V and 0 bases for J; bases not matched to a gene: 14. Germline values: CDR1 MNHEY, CDR2 SMNVEV (reference sequence). The CDR3 DNA reads as TGTGCCAGCAGTAGTCGTGGTAGCGGGGGGCCGTCTAGCACAGATACGCAGTATTTT. Its protein product is CASSSRGSGGPSSTDTQYF.

CDR3 amino acids: CASSEAPFGASGNTGELFF. The CDR3, as DNA: TGTGCCAGCAGTGAAGCCCCCTTCGGGGCTAGCGGGAACACCGGGGAGCTGTTTTTT. The chain carries TRBV25-1 and TRBJ2-2, with 7 bases matching TRBD2. V dropped 2 bases and J dropped 1; count of bases not matched to a gene: 13. The CDR3 runs 19 residues. In germline, CDR1 is MGHDK, CDR2 SYGVNS.

This clonotype was counted only a few times. V usage is TRBV5-6 and J usage is TRBJ2-7, with a tentative D call TRBD2 (6 bases). The CDR3 totals 14 residues. The germline gives CDR1 SGHDT, CDR2 YYEEEE. V shed 4 bases and J shed 2 bases, with 13 bases lying between them. CDR3: CASSPTGVPYEQYF. Written as DNA, the CDR3 is TGTGCCAGCAGCCCCACGGGGGTCCCCTACGAGCAGTACTTC.

This sequence joins TRBV7-2 and TRBJ2-5, with D hard to call. The CDR3 covers 15 residues. Trimming removed 1 base from V and 1 base from J, with 10 bases in between. Germline-derived CDR1 and CDR2 are SGHTA and FQGNSA. The CDR3 nucleotides are TGTGCCAGCAGCTTAGATAGGCATCCCCAAGAGACCCAGTACTTC. Protein: CASSLDRHPQETQYF.

The chain has TRBV6-1 and TRBJ1-4, with D possibly being TRBD1 (6 bases). The CDR3 is 14 residues long. CDR1 and CDR2 from the germline V gene are MNHNS and SASEGT. The germline V and J ends were trimmed by 6 bases and 7 bases, with 15 bases remaining between them. The CDR3 DNA reads as TGTGCCAGCAGAAAGACAGGCCAGGCTGAAAAACTGTTTTTT. Amino acid sequence: CASRKTGQAEKLFF.